The next 25 T cell receptor beta chains were all read from a single sample in a study of shared clonotypes between healthy human individuals. Assay used: immunoSEQ multiplex PCR; TCRdb lists only in-frame clones, some missing. The table shows about 1.5 million clones, with approximately 98% occurring only once. Sequencing was done on a sample of naive CD4+ T cells sorted from blood. As to subset: CD45RA+ positively selected. These TCRs come from a man aged 25-45 years in good health.

V gene TRBV28 combines with J gene TRBJ2-1; tentatively, D is TRBD2 (6 bases). V shed 3 bases and J shed 4 bases, with 22 bases lying between them. CDR1 is MDHEN and CDR2 is SYDVKM in the germline V gene. The CDR3 consists of 18 residues. The CDR3 bases are TGTGCCAGCAGTTTCCCCGGGGCGACTAGGAGGGGATACAATGAGCAGTTCTTC. Amino acids: CASSFPGATRRGYNEQFF.

The gene calls are TRBV18 and TRBJ1-1; D is ambiguous. The CDR3 spans 14 residues. Per germline, CDR1 KGHSH and CDR2 LQKENI. V lost 2 bases to trimming and J lost 0 bases, with 7 bases between them. The CDR3 nucleotides read TGTGCCAGCTCACCAAGGCTAATGAACACTGAAGCTTTCTTT. It yields the protein CASSPRLMNTEAFF.

In the case of this clone: Other nucleotide sequences in the sample specify the same CDR3. The V gene is TRBV5-1, the J gene TRBJ2-7; TRBD2 agrees at 13 bases. Germline assignment: CDR1 SGHRS and CDR2 YFSETQ. The V gene end was trimmed by 4 bases and the J gene end by 3 bases; junction bases not matched to a gene: 4. The CDR3 spans 15 residues. The CDR3 nucleotides read TGCGCCAGCAGCATCGGACTAGCGGGAGTCTACGAGCAGTACTTC. Its protein product is CASSIGLAGVYEQYF. Together with reference TRBV5-1 and TRBJ2-7, the CDR3 gives the full variable domain: KAGVTQTPRYLIKTRGQQVTLSCSPISGHRSVSWYQQTPGQGLQFLFEYFSETQRNKGNFPGRFSGRQFSNSRSEMNVSTLELGDSALYLCASSIGLAGVYEQYFGPGTRLTVT.

The chain uses TRBV11-2 and TRBJ2-3; tentatively, D is TRBD1 (5 bases). The CDR3 contains 18 residues. Trimming left V 1 base short and J 4 bases short, with 21 bases between. In germline, CDR1 is SGHAT, CDR2 FQNNGV. The CDR3 DNA sequence: TGTGCCAGCAGCTTAGGACCCGAATATAGGGGCTGGGCAGATACGCAGTATTTT. Translation gives CASSLGPEYRGWADTQYF.

This chain links TRBV7-8 with TRBJ2-7; D uncertain. This CDR3 is 14 amino acids long. V was shortened by 5 bases and J by 0 bases, with 11 bases between the two germline ends. Germline CDR1 is SGHVS and CDR2 is FQNEAQ. CDR3 bases: TGTGCCAGCAGCCGTCCGGACGTCTCCTACGAGCAGTACTTC. Translated, it gives CASSRPDVSYEQYF. Full variable domain (rest looked up from reference TRBV7-8 and TRBJ2-7): GAGVSQSPRYKVAKRGQDVALRCDPISGHVSLFWYQQALGQGPEFLTYFQNEAQLDKSGLPSDRFFAERPEGSVSTLKIQRTQQEDSAVYLCASSRPDVSYEQYFGPGTRLTVT.

The genes are TRBV7-2 and TRBJ2-1, with TRBD2 matching 11 bases. This CDR3 has 18 amino acids. With 3 bases clipped from V and 0 bases from J, the junction kept 7 bases outside the gene matches. Germline-derived CDR1 and CDR2 are SGHTA and FQGNSA. CDR3 loop: CASSLASGRTSSYNEQFF. CDR3 nucleotides: TGTGCCAGCAGCTTGGCTAGCGGGAGGACGAGCTCCTACAATGAGCAGTTCTTC.

The chain recombines TRBV28 with TRBJ2-5; perhaps TRBD1 as D (5 bases). Deletions cut 2 bases from V and 1 base from J, with 11 bases between. Germline-derived CDR1 and CDR2 are MDHEN and SYDVKM. This CDR3 is 15 amino acids long. CDR3 sequence (DNA): TGTGCCAGCAGTTTACAGTTGACAGCCCAAGAGACCCAGTACTTC. It specifies CASSLQLTAQETQYF.

The CDR3 sequence: CATSTLAAANEKLFF. The CDR3 nucleotides read TGTGCCACCAGCACCCTGGCAGCGGCTAATGAAAAACTGTTTTTT. The chain links TRBV15 to TRBJ1-4; unclear D gene. Deletions cut 4 bases from V and 3 bases from J, with 12 bases between. The CDR3 contains 15 residues. Germline lookup yields CDR1 LNHNV and CDR2 YYDKDF (reference sequence).

This rearrangement joins TRBV30 to TRBJ2-3, with 7 bases matching TRBD1. Trimming removed 2 bases from V and 2 bases from J; junction bases left unmatched: 7. CDR1 GTSNPN and CDR2 SVGIG come from the germline V gene (reference sequence). CDR3 length: 15 amino acids. CDR3 residues: CAWSSGTEATDTQYF. CDR3 sequence (DNA): TGTGCCTGGAGTTCCGGGACAGAGGCCACAGATACGCAGTATTTT.

This chain uses TRBV7-2 with TRBJ2-3; 7 bases are shared with TRBD2. Germline assignment: CDR1 SGHTA and CDR2 FQGNSA. The CDR3 extends over 16 amino acids. Trimming took 5 bases from V and 0 from J; bases not matched to a gene: 8. CDR3 sequence reads: CASSRLGDYSTDTQYF. DNA for the CDR3: TGTGCCAGCAGCCGCTTAGGGGACTATAGCACAGATACGCAGTATTTT.

This clone was counted once. V and J are TRBV5-4 and TRBJ1-5; 9 nucleotides match TRBD1. Germline-derived CDR1 and CDR2 are SGHNT and YYREEE (reference sequence). The CDR3 contains 14 residues. Trimming at V came to 4 bases and at J to 7 bases, leaving 6 bases not matched to a gene. DNA for the CDR3: TGTGCCAGCAGCCCTGGGACAGGGTTACAGCCCCAGCATTTT. Its protein product is CASSPGTGLQPQHF.

Only one count was recorded for this clone. The V call is TRBV9, the J call TRBJ1-1, with D unclear. Germline V gives CDR1 SGDLS, CDR2 YYNGEE. The CDR3 extends over 14 amino acids. V lost 7 bases and J lost 4, with 17 bases in between. The chain's CDR3 is CASSLDRSVTEAFF. CDR3 coding DNA: TGTGCCAGCTCCCTAGACCGGTCAGTCACTGAAGCTTTCTTT.

The chain uses TRBV5-4 and TRBJ2-7; possibly TRBD1 for D (6 bases). CDR3 length equals 13 residues. Germline V CDR1 and CDR2: SGHNT, YYREEE (reference sequence). V shed 4 bases and J shed 2 bases, with 10 bases lying between them. The CDR3: CASSAGTPYEQYF. CDR3 in DNA: TGTGCCAGCAGCGCAGGGACACCCTACGAGCAGTACTTC.

V gene TRBV5-1 combines with J gene TRBJ2-3, with D perhaps assigned TRBD1 or TRBD2 (7 bases each). Per germline, CDR1 SGHRS and CDR2 YFSETQ. Trimming left V 4 bases short and J 8 bases short, with 20 bases between. The CDR3 has 15 residues. This CDR3 reads CASSGQAGESGTQYF. CDR3 coding DNA: TGCGCCAGCAGCGGACAGGCGGGGGAATCAGGTACGCAGTATTTT.

The gene calls are TRBV28 and TRBJ2-2; 7 bases map to TRBD2. Trimming at V came to 4 bases and at J to 1 base, leaving 12 bases not matched to a gene. The germline gives CDR1 MDHEN, CDR2 SYDVKM. There are 18 residues in the CDR3. The DNA for the CDR3 is TGTGCCAGCAGTTCCCCCATCGGGCGGGAGTTGAACACCGGGGAGCTGTTTTTT. Translation gives CASSSPIGRELNTGELFF. The full variable domain, rest sourced from reference TRBV28 and TRBJ2-2, is DVKVTQSSRYLVKRTGEKVFLECVQDMDHENMFWYRQDPGLGLRLIYFSYDVKMKEKGDIPEGYSVSREKKERFSLILESASTNQTSMYLCASSSPIGRELNTGELFFGEGSRLTVL.

V usage is TRBV28 and J usage is TRBJ2-5; possibly TRBD1 or TRBD2 for D (5 bases each). V was trimmed by 6 bases and J by 3 bases, leaving 17 bases between them. Germline loops: CDR1 MDHEN, CDR2 SYDVKM. CDR3 size: 15 residues. The CDR3 DNA is TGTGCCAGCAGCCCGATGGGGGAGACGGAAGAGACCCAGTACTTC. The encoded protein is CASSPMGETEETQYF.

The chain uses TRBV19 and TRBJ2-1; 10 bases are a match to TRBD2. The trim removed 5 bases at V and 2 bases at J, leaving 9 bases unmatched. The CDR3 is made up of 17 amino acids. Germline loops: CDR1 LNHDA, CDR2 SQIVND (reference sequence). The CDR3 nucleotides are TGTGCCAGTAGTGAATCTAGCGGGAGCGGCGCCTACAATGAGCAGTTCTTC. It is translated as CASSESSGSGAYNEQFF.

The chain combines TRBV28 with TRBJ2-1; 12 positions match TRBD2. Germline CDR1 is MDHEN and CDR2 is SYDVKM. The CDR3 runs 17 residues. V shed 2 bases, J shed 1 base, and the junction held 3 bases outside the gene matches. The CDR3 region is CASSLLLAGGSYNEQFF. The DNA for the CDR3 is TGTGCCAGCAGTTTACTGCTAGCGGGAGGGTCCTACAATGAGCAGTTCTTC.

The chain carries TRBV19 and TRBJ1-2; maybe TRBD1 (6 bases). CDR3 length: 13 amino acids. In germline, CDR1 is LNHDA, CDR2 SQIVND (reference sequence). Trimming shortened V by 3 bases and J by 4 bases, and 9 bases separated the two germline ends. The CDR3, as DNA: TGTGCCAGTAGTATTTTGGACAGCTATGGCTACACCTTC. Its translation is CASSILDSYGYTF.

In DNA, the CDR3 is TGTGCCAGCAGCACCACAAGAGCCGGGGTCACCGGGGAGCTGTTTTTT. Translating it yields CASSTTRAGVTGELFF. This chain connects TRBV9 to TRBJ2-2; D is perhaps TRBD2 (5 bases). V was cut by 4 bases and J by 4 bases, with 17 bases left in between. The CDR3 is 16 residues long. The germline CDR1 and CDR2 sequences are SGDLS and YYNGEE.

The chain combines TRBV7-9 with TRBJ2-1; TRBD2 agrees at 12 bases. The CDR3 extends over 18 amino acids. Trimming cost V 1 base and J 9 bases; bases outside gene matches: 13. Germline V gene lookup returns CDR1 SEHNR and CDR2 FQNEAQ (reference sequence). The CDR3 region has the DNA TGTGCCAGCAGCTTAGGATCGGGAAGGACTAGCGGGACCGTTGAGCAGTTCTTC. It specifies CASSLGSGRTSGTVEQFF.

V is TRBV4-1 and J is TRBJ1-5, with 7 bases lining up with TRBD1. The germline V gene encodes CDR1 MGHRA and CDR2 YSYEKL. The CDR3 length is 14 residues. V was pared by 3 bases and J by 7 bases, with 6 bases of the junction left unmatched. The CDR3 bases are TGCGCCAGCAGCCACGGCCAGGGGGGCCAGCCCCAGCATTTT. It codes for CASSHGQGGQPQHF.

The chain carries TRBV2 and TRBJ1-4, with TRBD1 identical over 9 bases. The CDR3 runs to 15 residues. Losses at the gene ends were 6 bases for V and 3 bases for J; bases not matched to a gene: 5. Germline V lookup: CDR1 SNHLY, CDR2 FYNNEI. The DNA for the CDR3 is TGTGCCAGCAGGGGACAGGGAGAGGCTAATGAAAAACTGTTTTTT. As protein: CASRGQGEANEKLFF.

This sequence joins TRBV11-2 and TRBJ2-7; D is possibly TRBD2 (6 bases). V shed 4 bases and J shed 0 bases, with 16 bases lying between them. CDR3 length: 16 amino acids. Germline V gene lookup returns CDR1 SGHAT and CDR2 FQNNGV. The CDR3 coding sequence is TGTGCCAGCAGCTCCATATCCGGGACTCACTCCTACGAGCAGTACTTC. This sequence encodes CASSSISGTHSYEQYF.

This chain links TRBV5-8 with TRBJ1-1, with unresolved D. Trimming removed 4 bases at V and 11 bases at J, with 30 bases between. This CDR3 contains 17 residues. Germline CDR1 SGHTS, CDR2 YDEGEE. The CDR3 sequence is CASSQLAPLPVGVGAFF. The DNA for the CDR3 is TGTGCCAGCAGCCAGCTTGCCCCGTTACCCGTGGGAGTAGGTGCTTTCTTT. The whole variable domain, filled in from reference TRBV5-8 and TRBJ1-1, reads EAGVTQSPTHLIKTRGQQATLRCSPISGHTSVYWYQQALGLGLQFLLWYDEGEERNRGNFPPRFSGRQFPNYSSELNVNALELEDSALYLCASSQLAPLPVGVGAFFGQGTRLTVV.